This T cell receptor beta chain was profiled in a study of regulatory T cells in long-lasting Graves disease. Time point described: newly diagnosed GD, antithyroid drugs for less than 3 months. PBMC-derived RNA was used for the TCR library. Diagnoses of Graves' disease were made by American Thyroid Association guidelines. An endocrinology department located in Xi'an, China, was where the patients came from. The TCR beta library used iRepertoire HTBI primers with Arm-PCR amplification of CDR3. A single record per CDR3 protein comes from TCRdb applying MiXCR to the multiplex PCR reads. The top ten hold roughly 30% of the sample, which has hundreds of thousands of distinct CDR3 sequences, 16% seen once. The sample also formed part of further work on T cells in Graves' hyperthyroidism and ophthalmopathy.

The receptor was derived from a middle-aged man with Graves disease. The material sequenced was peripheral blood mononuclear cells (PBMCs), taken at new diagnosis, from a patient treated with antithyroid drugs.

The CDR3 region is CASSINRVETQYF. The CDR3, as DNA: TGTGCCAGTAGTATCAACCGGGTGGAGACCCAGTACTTC. The gene calls are TRBV19 and TRBJ2-5, with D uncertain. V gave up 3 bases and J gave up 5 bases, with 10 bases separating them. Germline V CDR1 and CDR2: LNHDA, SQIVND (reference sequence). This CDR3 has 13 amino acids.